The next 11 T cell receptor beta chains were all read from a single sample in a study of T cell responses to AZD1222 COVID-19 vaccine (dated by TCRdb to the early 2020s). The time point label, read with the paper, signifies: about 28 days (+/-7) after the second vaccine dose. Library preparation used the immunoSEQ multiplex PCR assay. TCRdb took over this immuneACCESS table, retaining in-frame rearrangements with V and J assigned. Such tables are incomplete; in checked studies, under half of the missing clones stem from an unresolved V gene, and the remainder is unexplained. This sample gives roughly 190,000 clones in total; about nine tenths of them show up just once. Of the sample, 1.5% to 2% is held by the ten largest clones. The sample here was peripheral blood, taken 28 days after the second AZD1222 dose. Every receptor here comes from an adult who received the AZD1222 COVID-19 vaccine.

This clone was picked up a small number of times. CDR3 amino acids: CASSQTGTRGTEAFF. CDR3 DNA: TGTGCCAGCAGCCAGACAGGTACTAGGGGCACTGAAGCTTTCTTT. The rearrangement links TRBV7-8 to TRBJ1-1, with D perhaps TRBD1 (6 bases). V dropped 5 bases and J dropped 4 bases, with 17 bases sitting between them. Germline V gene sequence: CDR1 SGHVS, CDR2 FQNEAQ. The CDR3 is 15 residues long.

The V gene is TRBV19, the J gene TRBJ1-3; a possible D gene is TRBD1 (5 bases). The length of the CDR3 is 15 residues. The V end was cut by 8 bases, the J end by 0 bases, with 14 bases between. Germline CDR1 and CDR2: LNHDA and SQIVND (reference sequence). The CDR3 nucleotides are TGTGCCAGTTGGGACCGAGCCTACTCTGGAAACACCATATATTTT. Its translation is CASWDRAYSGNTIYF.

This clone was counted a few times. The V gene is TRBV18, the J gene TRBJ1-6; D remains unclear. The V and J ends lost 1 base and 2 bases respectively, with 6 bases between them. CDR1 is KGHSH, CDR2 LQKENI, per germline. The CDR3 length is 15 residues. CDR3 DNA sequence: TGTGCCAGCTCACCACGGCAGGCCTATAATTCACCCCTCCACTTT. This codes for CASSPRQAYNSPLHF.

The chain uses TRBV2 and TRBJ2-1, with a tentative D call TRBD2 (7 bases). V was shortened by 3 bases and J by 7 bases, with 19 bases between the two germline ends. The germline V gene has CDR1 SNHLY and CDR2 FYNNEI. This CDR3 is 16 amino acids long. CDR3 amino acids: CASSEASGGGVNEQFF. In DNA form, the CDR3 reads TGTGCCAGCAGTGAGGCTAGCGGAGGGGGGGTGAATGAGCAGTTCTTC.

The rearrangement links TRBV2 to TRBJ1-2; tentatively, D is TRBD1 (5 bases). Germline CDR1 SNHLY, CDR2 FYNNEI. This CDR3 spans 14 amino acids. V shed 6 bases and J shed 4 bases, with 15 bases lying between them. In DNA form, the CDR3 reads TGTGCCAGCAGCGCCGACAGTTCACCCTATGGCTACACCTTC. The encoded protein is CASSADSSPYGYTF.

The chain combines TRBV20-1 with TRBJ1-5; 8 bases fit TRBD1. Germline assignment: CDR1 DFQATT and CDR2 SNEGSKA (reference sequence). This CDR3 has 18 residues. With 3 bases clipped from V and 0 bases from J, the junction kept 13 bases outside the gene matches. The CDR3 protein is CSASPRGDRKYSNQPQHF. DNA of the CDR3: TGCAGTGCTAGTCCAAGGGGGGACAGGAAATATAGCAATCAGCCCCAGCATTTT.

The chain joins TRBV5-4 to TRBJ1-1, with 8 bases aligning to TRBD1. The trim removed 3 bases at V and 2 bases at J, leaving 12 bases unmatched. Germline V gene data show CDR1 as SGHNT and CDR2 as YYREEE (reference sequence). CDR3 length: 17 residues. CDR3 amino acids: CASSSAAGGRSNTEAFF. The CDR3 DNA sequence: TGTGCCAGCAGCTCGGCGGCAGGGGGCCGTTCAAACACTGAAGCTTTCTTT. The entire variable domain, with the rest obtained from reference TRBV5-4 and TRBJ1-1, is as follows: ETGVTQSPTHLIKTRGQQVTLRCSSQSGHNTVSWYQQALGQGPQFIFQYYREEENGRGNFPPRFSGLQFPNYSSELNVNALELDDSALYLCASSSAAGGRSNTEAFFGQGTRLTVV.

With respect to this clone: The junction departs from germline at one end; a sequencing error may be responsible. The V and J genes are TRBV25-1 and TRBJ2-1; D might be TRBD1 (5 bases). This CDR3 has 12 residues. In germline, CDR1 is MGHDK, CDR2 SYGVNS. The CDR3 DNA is TGTGCCAGCAGTGGGGGTTGGGGCCCCGGGCTCTTC. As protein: CASSGGWGPGLF.

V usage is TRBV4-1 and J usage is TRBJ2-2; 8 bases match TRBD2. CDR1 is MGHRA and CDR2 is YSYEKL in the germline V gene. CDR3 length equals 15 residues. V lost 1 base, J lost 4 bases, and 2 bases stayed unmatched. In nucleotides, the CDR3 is TGCGCCAGCAGCCAAGCGGGGGGGATCACCGGGGAGCTGTTTTTT. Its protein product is CASSQAGGITGELFF.

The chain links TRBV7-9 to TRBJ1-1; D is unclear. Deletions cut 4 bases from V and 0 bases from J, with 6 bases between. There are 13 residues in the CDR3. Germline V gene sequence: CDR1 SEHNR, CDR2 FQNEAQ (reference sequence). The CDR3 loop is CASSSRMNTEAFF. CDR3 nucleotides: TGTGCCAGCAGCTCTAGGATGAACACTGAAGCTTTCTTT.

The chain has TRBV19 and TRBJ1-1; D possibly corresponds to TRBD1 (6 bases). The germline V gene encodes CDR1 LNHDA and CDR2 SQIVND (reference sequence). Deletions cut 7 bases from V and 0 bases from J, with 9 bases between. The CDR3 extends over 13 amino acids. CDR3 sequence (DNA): TGTGCCAGTAACGGGGGCTTGAACACTGAAGCTTTCTTT. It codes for CASNGGLNTEAFF. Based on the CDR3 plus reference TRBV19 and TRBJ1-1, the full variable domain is DGGITQSPKYLFRKEGQNVTLSCEQNLNHDAMYWYRQDPGQGLRLIYYSQIVNDFQKGDIAEGYSVSREKKESFPLTVTSAQKNPTAFYLCASNGGLNTEAFFGQGTRLTVV.